These 26 T cell receptor beta chains share one sample of origin, sequenced in a study of T-cell memory formation after mild COVID-19. TCRdb recomputed calls from the 5' RACE reads with MiXCR, one row per CDR3 protein. The sample records 500,000 to 650,000 distinct CDR3 sequences, 20% to 25% being singletons. Material: PBMCs or a T cell subset sorted from them (not recorded which). The receptor set was obtained from an adult woman who had mild COVID-19 (a few samples of this study predate the infection). Cell type and time point are not known.

The rearrangement uses TRBV20-1 and TRBJ2-7; TRBD1 agrees at 7 bases. V lost 7 bases to trimming and J lost 4 bases; unmatched junction nucleotides: 16. CDR1 DFQATT and CDR2 SNEGSKA come from the germline V gene (reference sequence). The CDR3 length is 15 residues. CDR3 sequence reads: CSGEPTGLHYYEQYF. The CDR3 DNA is TGCAGTGGCGAGCCGACAGGGTTGCACTATTACGAGCAGTACTTC.

V and J are TRBV4-1 and TRBJ2-7; possible D gene TRBD1, 5 bases. The CDR3 is made up of 14 amino acids. V shed 3 bases and J shed 1 base, with 10 bases lying between them. Germline assignment: CDR1 MGHRA and CDR2 YSYEKL. CDR3 in amino acids: CASSHRAGSYEQYF. Here the CDR3 DNA reads TGCGCCAGCAGCCACAGGGCCGGTTCCTACGAGCAGTACTTC.

This clonotype has just a few counts. The chain is built from TRBV19 and TRBJ2-7, with D perhaps TRBD2 (5 bases). The germline gives CDR1 LNHDA, CDR2 SQIVND (reference sequence). Trimming left V 6 bases short and J 0 bases short, with 18 bases between. This CDR3 contains 16 residues. As DNA, the CDR3 is TGTGCCAGTAGAGCGTCGGGGAGTTGGATCTCCTACGAGCAGTACTTC. This codes for CASRASGSWISYEQYF.

The chain uses TRBV6-4 and TRBJ2-1; D remains ambiguous. The germline CDR1 and CDR2 sequences are MRHNA and SNTAGT. The CDR3 extends over 14 amino acids. V lost 4 bases and J 10 bases, leaving 17 bases between the germline ends. CDR3 region: CASSVGTSVGEQFF. The CDR3 DNA sequence: TGTGCCAGCAGTGTAGGAACGAGTGTGGGGGAGCAGTTCTTC.

The chain has TRBV15 and TRBJ1-5, with 7 bases aligning to TRBD1. The CDR3 covers 17 residues. Germline V gene lookup returns CDR1 LNHNV and CDR2 YYDKDF (reference sequence). J lost 3 bases, V lost 4 bases, and 12 bases had no gene match. The CDR3 DNA reads as TGTGCCACCAGCACCCTTGAGGGTGGGACAGTCAATCAGCCCCAGCATTTT. Translation gives CATSTLEGGTVNQPQHF.

This sequence joins TRBV5-4 and TRBJ1-1; a weak D match, TRBD1 (6 bases). Trimming took 4 bases from V and 0 from J, leaving 10 bases between them. Per germline, CDR1 SGHNT and CDR2 YYREEE (reference sequence). The CDR3 has 14 amino acids. DNA for the CDR3: TGTGCCAGCAGCCAAGGACAGATGAACACTGAAGCTTTCTTT. Its protein is CASSQGQMNTEAFF.

V and J are TRBV9 and TRBJ1-4; 12 nucleotides line up with TRBD1. The germline CDR1 and CDR2 sequences are SGDLS and YYNGEE. CDR3 length: 18 amino acids. The V gene end was trimmed by 0 bases and the J gene end by 0 bases; junction bases not matched to a gene: 3. The CDR3 reads CASSVAGQGAATNEKLFF. The CDR3 nucleotides are TGTGCCAGCAGCGTAGCGGGACAGGGGGCTGCAACTAATGAAAAACTGTTTTTT.

The rearrangement links TRBV2 to TRBJ2-3; TRBD2 might be the D (5 bases). CDR1 SNHLY and CDR2 FYNNEI come from the germline V gene. This CDR3 has 13 residues. V was shortened by 5 bases and J by 4 bases, with 10 bases between the two germline ends. The CDR3 region is CASSRGVPDTQYF. CDR3 in DNA: TGTGCCAGCAGTCGGGGTGTCCCAGATACGCAGTATTTT.

This chain joins TRBV5-5 and TRBJ2-3; D may be TRBD2 (6 bases). V gave up 0 bases and J gave up 1 base, with 12 bases separating them. The CDR3 is 16 amino acids. Germline V gives CDR1 SGHKS, CDR2 YYEKEE (reference sequence). CDR3 nucleotides: TGTGCCAGCAGCTTGGAACTGCGGGGAGGCACAGATACGCAGTATTTT. Amino acid sequence: CASSLELRGGTDTQYF.

This clonotype was observed a few times. The chain couples TRBV7-2 to TRBJ1-4, with 7 bases lining up with TRBD1. The CDR3 loop spans 16 amino acids. Germline V gene sequence: CDR1 SGHTA, CDR2 FQGNSA. The V gene end was trimmed by 5 bases and the J gene end by 0 bases; junction bases not matched to a gene: 6. CDR3 residues: CASSRRDRSTNEKLFF. Written as DNA, the CDR3 is TGTGCCAGCAGCCGCAGGGACAGATCAACTAATGAAAAACTGTTTTTT.

The CDR3 sequence: CSARRGTGLWGNQPQHF. The DNA of the CDR3 is TGCAGTGCTAGGCGGGGGACAGGGCTTTGGGGCAATCAGCCCCAGCATTTT. This chain joins TRBV20-1 and TRBJ1-5; the match to TRBD1 covers 9 bases. The CDR3 consists of 17 residues. CDR1 is DFQATT and CDR2 is SNEGSKA in the germline V gene (reference sequence). J gave up 2 bases and V 3 bases, and 11 bases lay outside the gene matches.

J is TRBJ1-6 and V is TRBV5-4; TRBD1 matches at 8 bases. Germline values: CDR1 SGHNT, CDR2 YYREEE (reference sequence). The ends lost 3 bases at V and 8 bases at J; junction bases unmatched: 4. CDR3 length: 14 amino acids. CDR3: CASSSYRGDSPLHF. CDR3 nucleotide sequence: TGTGCCAGCAGCTCCTACAGGGGGGATTCACCCCTCCACTTT. Full variable domain (remainder filled in from reference TRBV5-4 and TRBJ1-6): ETGVTQSPTHLIKTRGQQVTLRCSSQSGHNTVSWYQQALGQGPQFIFQYYREEENGRGNFPPRFSGLQFPNYSSELNVNALELDDSALYLCASSSYRGDSPLHFGNGTRLTVT.

This clonotype was seen only a few times. The chain has TRBV4-2 and TRBJ2-7, with D maybe TRBD2 (5 bases). Germline V lookup: CDR1 LGHNA, CDR2 YNFKEQ. The germline V and J ends were trimmed by 4 bases and 1 base, with 23 bases remaining between them. The CDR3 is made up of 18 amino acids. DNA of the CDR3: TGTGCCAGCAGCCCTGGGCTAGGTGGGAGAACAATTTCCTACGAGCAGTACTTC. The encoded protein is CASSPGLGGRTISYEQYF.

This clonotype was counted between two and nine times. The rearrangement joins TRBV5-5 to TRBJ2-1; D unresolved. CDR3 length: 14 residues. V was cut by 3 bases and J by 5 bases, with 12 bases left in between. Germline assignment: CDR1 SGHKS and CDR2 YYEKEE (reference sequence). CDR3 amino acids: CASSSVRIDNEQFF. The CDR3 nucleotides read TGTGCCAGCAGCTCGGTCAGGATTGACAATGAGCAGTTCTTC.

This chain joins TRBV7-9 and TRBJ2-1, with a possible D match to TRBD2 (6 bases). The CDR3 runs to 18 residues. Trimming shortened V by 0 bases and J by 0 bases, and 15 bases separated the two germline ends. Per the germline V gene, CDR1 is SEHNR and CDR2 is FQNEAQ (reference sequence). The CDR3 is CASSLAIVVTSSYNEQFF. In nucleotides, the CDR3 is TGTGCCAGCAGCTTAGCGATCGTTGTGACTAGCTCCTACAATGAGCAGTTCTTC.

V is TRBV29-1 and J is TRBJ2-1; 14 bases line up with TRBD2. Germline V lookup: CDR1 SQVTM, CDR2 ANQGSEA. With V trimmed by 7 bases and J by 8 bases, 4 bases remained unmatched. The CDR3 extends over 13 amino acids. The CDR3 sequence: CSAGTSGRDEQFF. The CDR3 DNA is TGCAGCGCCGGGACTAGCGGGAGAGATGAGCAGTTCTTC.

The chain links TRBV20-1 to TRBJ1-5, with TRBD1 matching 7 bases. Trimming cost V 0 bases and J 6 bases; bases outside gene matches: 8. Germline CDR1 is DFQATT and CDR2 is SNEGSKA (reference sequence). The CDR3 is made up of 15 amino acids. CDR3 in amino acids: CSAREGNRGSQPQHF. The CDR3 DNA reads TGCAGTGCTAGAGAAGGGAACAGGGGATCTCAGCCCCAGCATTTT.

The chain uses TRBV20-1 and TRBJ2-6; TRBD1 is a possible D gene (5 bases). The CDR3 is 15 amino acids. Germline-derived CDR1 and CDR2 are DFQATT and SNEGSKA (reference sequence). The V end lost 1 base, the J end lost 1 base, and 8 bases lay between the germline ends. The CDR3 sequence is CSARVSGSGANVLTF. The CDR3 DNA is TGCAGTGCTAGAGTTTCAGGGTCTGGGGCCAACGTCCTGACTTTC.

The V gene is TRBV20-1, the J gene TRBJ2-5, with a tentative D call TRBD1 (6 bases). Trimming took 0 bases from V and 4 from J, leaving 12 bases between them. Looked up from germline, CDR1 is DFQATT and CDR2 is SNEGSKA (reference sequence). The CDR3 has 14 amino acids. The CDR3 region is CSARDITGRETQYF. The CDR3, as DNA: TGCAGTGCTAGAGATATCACAGGGCGAGAGACCCAGTACTTC.

This clonotype appeared many times. J is TRBJ2-2 and V is TRBV27, with D perhaps matching TRBD1 (6 bases). The germline gives CDR1 MNHEY, CDR2 SMNVEV (reference sequence). CDR3 length: 15 amino acids. V dropped 9 bases and J dropped 1 base, with 15 bases sitting between them. The CDR3 DNA reads TGTGCCAGTAGACAAGGGGACATGAACACCGGGGAGCTGTTTTTT. Translated, it gives CASRQGDMNTGELFF.

This clonotype was detected a few times. This chain connects TRBV29-1 to TRBJ2-1, with 9 bases aligning to TRBD1. Per the germline V gene, CDR1 is SQVTM and CDR2 is ANQGSEA. V lost 0 bases and J lost 3; bases outside the gene matches: 9. The CDR3 length is 17 residues. CDR3 in amino acids: CSVEDGGRTGDYNEQFF. The CDR3 DNA follows: TGCAGCGTTGAAGACGGTGGGAGGACAGGGGACTACAATGAGCAGTTCTTC.

This clonotype came up a few times. The chain employs TRBV7-9 and TRBJ2-1; 10 bases are shared with TRBD1. Germline values: CDR1 SEHNR, CDR2 FQNEAQ (reference sequence). The CDR3 has 18 residues. The trim removed 0 bases at V and 0 bases at J, leaving 5 bases unmatched. The CDR3 nucleotides are TGTGCCAGCAGCTTAGCGAGACAGGGGGCGAGCTCCTACAATGAGCAGTTCTTC. This gives the protein CASSLARQGASSYNEQFF.

This clonotype occurred a few times. The J gene is TRBJ2-2, the V gene TRBV5-5; either TRBD1 or TRBD2 may supply D (5 bases each). CDR1 is SGHKS and CDR2 is YYEKEE in the germline V gene (reference sequence). The V end was cut by 4 bases, the J end by 7 bases, with 23 bases between. This CDR3 spans 17 amino acids. In DNA form, the CDR3 reads TGTGCCAGCAGCACTCCGGGACCTAAGCCGGTTGGCGGGGAGCTGTTTTTT. Protein: CASSTPGPKPVGGELFF.

The J gene is TRBJ1-5, the V gene TRBV27, with 8 bases lining up with TRBD1. CDR1 and CDR2 (germline): MNHEY, SMNVEV (reference sequence). The CDR3 is made up of 14 amino acids. V dropped 6 bases and J dropped 6; count of bases not matched to a gene: 7. The DNA for the CDR3 is TGTGCCAGCAGAACACAGGGGGTTGGTCAGCCCCAGCATTTT. This gives the protein CASRTQGVGQPQHF.

The chain is built from TRBV4-3 and TRBJ2-4, with 8 bases fitting TRBD2. Trimming at V came to 0 bases and at J to 3 bases, leaving 10 bases not matched to a gene. Germline V gene data show CDR1 as LGHNA and CDR2 as YSLEER. This CDR3 comprises 18 residues. The CDR3 sequence: CASSQDRQAGVIKNIQYF. CDR3 coding DNA: TGCGCCAGCAGCCAAGATCGACAAGCGGGAGTGATCAAAAACATTCAGTACTTC.

This sequence joins TRBV7-2 and TRBJ1-3, with a tentative D call TRBD1 (6 bases). The germline V and J ends were trimmed by 3 bases and 4 bases, with 16 bases remaining between them. The CDR3 is 16 amino acids. Germline V gene lookup returns CDR1 SGHTA and CDR2 FQGNSA. CDR3 region: CASSLSGGSGGNTIYF. The CDR3 bases are TGTGCCAGCAGCTTGTCGGGGGGCTCGGGCGGAAACACCATATATTTT.